This note documents a single TCR beta chain sequence. The sample is drawn from a study of blood T cell repertoires in COVID-19. Germline V gene sequence: CDR1 SGHTA, CDR2 FQGNSA. The V and J ends lost 4 bases and 3 bases, in that order; junction bases with no gene match: 7. The CDR3 spans 15 residues. Clones were read by immunoSEQ multiplex PCR, and TCRdb kept only the in-frame ones, dropping some. The sample shows about 310,000 clones, around 87% of them seen only once. Sample: peripheral blood. The TCR sequence derives from a woman between 50 and 59 years old who had recovered from COVID-19. The chain links TRBV7-2 to TRBJ1-1; 8 bases map to TRBD1. Written as DNA, the CDR3 is TGTGCCAGCAGCTCCGGACAGGGTGGGCACACTGAAGCTTTCTTT. Its protein is CASSSGQGGHTEAFF.